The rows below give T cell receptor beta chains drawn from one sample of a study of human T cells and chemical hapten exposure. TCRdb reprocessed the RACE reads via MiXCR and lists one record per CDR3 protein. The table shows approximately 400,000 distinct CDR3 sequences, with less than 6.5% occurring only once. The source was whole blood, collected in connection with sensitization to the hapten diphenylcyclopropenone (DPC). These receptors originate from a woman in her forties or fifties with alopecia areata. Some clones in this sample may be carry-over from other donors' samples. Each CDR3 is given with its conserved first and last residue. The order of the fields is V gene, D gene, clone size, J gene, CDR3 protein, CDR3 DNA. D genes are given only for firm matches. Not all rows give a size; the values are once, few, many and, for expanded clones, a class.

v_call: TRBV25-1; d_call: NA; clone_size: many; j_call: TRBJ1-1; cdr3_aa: CASSSIRRAEAFF; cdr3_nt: TGTGCCAGCAGTTCCATTAGGAGAGCTGAAGCTTTCTTT
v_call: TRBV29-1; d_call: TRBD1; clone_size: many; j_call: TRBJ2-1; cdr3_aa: CSVGQGYNEQFF; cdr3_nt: TGCAGCGTTGGACAGGGATACAATGAGCAGTTCTTC
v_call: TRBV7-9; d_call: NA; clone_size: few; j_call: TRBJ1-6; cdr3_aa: CASSLRRPQDNSPLHF; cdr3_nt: TGTGCCAGCAGCTTACGCCGGCCACAGGATAATTCACCCCTCCACTTT
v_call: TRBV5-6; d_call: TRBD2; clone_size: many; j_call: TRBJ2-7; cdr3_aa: CASSWTSGAQTYEQYF; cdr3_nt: TGTGCCAGCAGCTGGACTAGCGGGGCCCAGACCTACGAGCAGTACTTC
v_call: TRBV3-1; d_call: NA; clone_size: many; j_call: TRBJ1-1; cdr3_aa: CASSQDGGTEAFF; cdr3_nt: TGTGCCAGCAGCCAAGACGGGGGGACTGAAGCTTTCTTT
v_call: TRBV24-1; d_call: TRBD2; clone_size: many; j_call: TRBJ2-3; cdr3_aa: CATSETSGRTTQYF; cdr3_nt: TGTGCCACCAGTGAAACTAGCGGGAGAACTACGCAGTATTTT
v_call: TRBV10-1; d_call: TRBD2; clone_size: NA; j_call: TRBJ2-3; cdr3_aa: CASSEGLELDTQYF; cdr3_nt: TGCGCCAGCAGTGAAGGACTAGAGTTAGATACGCAGTATTTT
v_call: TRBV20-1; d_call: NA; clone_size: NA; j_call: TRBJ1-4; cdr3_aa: CSARFSGPEKLFF; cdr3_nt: TGCAGTGCTAGGTTTTCGGGGCCTGAAAAACTGTTTTTT
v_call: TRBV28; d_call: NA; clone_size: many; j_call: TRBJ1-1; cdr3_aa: CASIGPGQNTEAFF; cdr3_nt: TGTGCCAGCATCGGGCCGGGACAGAACACTGAAGCTTTCTTT
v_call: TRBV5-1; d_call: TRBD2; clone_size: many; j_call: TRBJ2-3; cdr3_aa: CASSLELASGSTDTQYF; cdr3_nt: TGCGCCAGCAGCTTGGAGTTGGCTAGCGGTAGCACAGATACGCAGTATTTT
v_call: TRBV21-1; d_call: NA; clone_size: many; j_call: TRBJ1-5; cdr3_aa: CAGLCRDRFQPQHF; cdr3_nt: TGTGCCGGACTCTGCCGGGACAGGTTTCAGCCCCAGCATTTT
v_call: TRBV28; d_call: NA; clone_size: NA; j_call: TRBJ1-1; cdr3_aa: CASSSVSMNTEAFF; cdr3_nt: TGTGCCAGCAGTTCAGTTTCCATGAACACTGAAGCTTTCTTT
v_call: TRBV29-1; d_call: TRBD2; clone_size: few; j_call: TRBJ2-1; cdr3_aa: CSVDPGGAGVNEQFF; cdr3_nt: TGCAGCGTTGATCCTGGGGGAGCGGGAGTAAATGAGCAGTTCTTC
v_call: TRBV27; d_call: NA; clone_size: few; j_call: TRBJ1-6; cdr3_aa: CASSLSEAPNSPLHF; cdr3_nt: TGTGCCAGCAGTTTATCGGAGGCTCCAAATTCACCCCTCCACTTT
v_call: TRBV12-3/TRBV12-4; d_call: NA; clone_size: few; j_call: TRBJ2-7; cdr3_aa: CASRSSGSSYEQYF; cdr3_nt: TGTGCCAGCAGGTCGTCGGGGAGCTCCTACGAGCAGTACTTC
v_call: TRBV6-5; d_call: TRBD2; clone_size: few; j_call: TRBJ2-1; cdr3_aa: CASSPPGTSGAYNEQFF; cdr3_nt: TGTGCCAGCAGTCCACCGGGGACTAGCGGGGCTTACAATGAGCAGTTCTTC
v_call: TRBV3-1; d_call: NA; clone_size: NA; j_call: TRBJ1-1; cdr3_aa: CASSQGPRGGTEAFF; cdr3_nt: TGTGCCAGCAGCCAGGGCCCGCGGGGAGGCACTGAAGCTTTCTTT
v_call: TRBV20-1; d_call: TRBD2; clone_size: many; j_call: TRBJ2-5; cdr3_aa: CSANLAGVGETQYF; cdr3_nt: TGCAGTGCAAACCTAGCGGGAGTAGGAGAGACCCAGTACTTC
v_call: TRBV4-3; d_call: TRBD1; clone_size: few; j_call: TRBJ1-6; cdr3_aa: CASTPDRTGNSPLHF; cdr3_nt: TGCGCCAGCACCCCGGACAGGACGGGCAATTCACCCCTCCACTTT
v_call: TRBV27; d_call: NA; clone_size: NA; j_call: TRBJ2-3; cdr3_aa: CASSPIFGEVTQYF; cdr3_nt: TGTGCCAGCAGCCCAATTTTTGGGGAAGTTACGCAGTATTTT
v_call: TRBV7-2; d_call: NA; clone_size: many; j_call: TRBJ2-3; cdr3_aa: CASSLVGGANGDTQYF; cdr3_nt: TGTGCCAGCAGCTTAGTTGGGGGGGCCAACGGAGATACGCAGTATTTT
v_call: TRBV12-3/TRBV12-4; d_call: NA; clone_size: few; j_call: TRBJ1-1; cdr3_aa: CASSPIGAMNTEAFF; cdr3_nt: TGTGCCAGCAGTCCAATAGGGGCTATGAACACTGAAGCTTTCTTT
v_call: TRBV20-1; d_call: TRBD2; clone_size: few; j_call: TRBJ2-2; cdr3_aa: CSASYSGSATGELFF; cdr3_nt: TGCAGTGCTTCCTATAGCGGGAGTGCCACCGGGGAGCTGTTTTTT
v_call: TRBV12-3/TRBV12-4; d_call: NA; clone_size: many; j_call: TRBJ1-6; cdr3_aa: CASTSGSPLHF; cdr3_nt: TGTGCCAGCACCTCAGGGTCACCCCTCCACTTT
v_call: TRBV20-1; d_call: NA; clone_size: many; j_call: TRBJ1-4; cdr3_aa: CSAMRRATNEKLFF; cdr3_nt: TGCAGTGCTATGAGACGGGCAACTAATGAAAAACTGTTTTTT
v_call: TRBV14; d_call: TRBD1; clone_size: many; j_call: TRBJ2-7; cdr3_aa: CASSQGTGEFYEQYF; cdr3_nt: TGTGCCAGCAGCCAGGGGACAGGGGAATTTTACGAGCAGTACTTC
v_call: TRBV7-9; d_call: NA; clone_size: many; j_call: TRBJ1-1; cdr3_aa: CASSLYAGDTEAFF; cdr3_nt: TGTGCCAGCAGCTTATACGCAGGGGACACTGAAGCTTTCTTT
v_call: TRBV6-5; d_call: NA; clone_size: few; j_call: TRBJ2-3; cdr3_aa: CASSYGAGSLSTDTQYF; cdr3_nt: TGTGCCAGCAGTTACGGGGCGGGGTCCCTGAGCACAGATACGCAGTATTTT
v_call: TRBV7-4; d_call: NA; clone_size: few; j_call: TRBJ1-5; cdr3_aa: CASPYSNQPQHF; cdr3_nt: TGTGCCAGCCCTTATAGCAATCAGCCCCAGCATTTT